A selection of T cell receptor beta chains follows, all from one sample in a study of T cells after yellow fever vaccination. TCRdb reanalysed the 5' RACE reads using MiXCR and keeps one entry per CDR3 protein. This sample has roughly 500,000 distinct CDR3 sequences, with roughly a fifth found just once. This specimen was PBMCs, taken 15 days after the yellow fever booster vaccination. The receptor source for this set is a man aged 30 to 45 who received the YFV17D yellow fever vaccine. Both conserved end residues are trimmed from each CDR3. The D gene is left open where the match is weak.

TRBV20-1,TRBD1,TRBJ1-5,SAKGGAGQPQH
TRBV4-2,TRBD1,TRBJ2-7,ASSQTQGQGLDEQY
TRBV9,.,TRBJ2-1,ASSGSGAPSYNEQF
TRBV5-1,.,TRBJ1-2,ASSALQGSYGYT
TRBV20-1,.,TRBJ2-3,SARVASGDTQY
TRBV20-1,.,TRBJ2-3,SVQGRADTQY
TRBV5-5,.,TRBJ2-3,ASSGTWPTDTQY
TRBV7-2,TRBD2,TRBJ2-7,ASSFGLAEYEQY
TRBV3-1,.,TRBJ1-1,ASSSPSEGYTEAF
TRBV5-1,.,TRBJ2-5,ASMESETQY
TRBV7-9,.,TRBJ2-1,ASSFNSQSKQF
TRBV10-3,TRBD2,TRBJ2-7,AIEASGRYEQY
TRBV19,TRBD1,TRBJ2-1,ASSPRTGDAFNEQF
TRBV29-1,TRBD2,TRBJ2-7,SVASGSRREQY
TRBV25-1,.,TRBJ2-4,ASSAQERVQY
TRBV29-1,.,TRBJ2-1,SVTTAYGYNEQF
TRBV18,.,TRBJ2-2,ASSPQLGETGELF
TRBV4-2,TRBD2,TRBJ2-3,ASSQDLTSGSDTQY
TRBV10-3,.,TRBJ1-1,AISESGVGNTEAF
TRBV27,TRBD1,TRBJ2-3,ASRGQDTDTQY
TRBV15,TRBD1,TRBJ2-7,ATSAGQGYYEQY
TRBV21-1,.,TRBJ1-3,ASSHGGGRGGNTIY
TRBV5-6,.,TRBJ1-2,ASSSLGDDYGYT
TRBV5-8,.,TRBJ2-3,ASSSLRGATDTQY
TRBV12-3/TRBV12-4,TRBD2,TRBJ2-5,ASSSSGTRETQY
TRBV4-3,.,TRBJ2-7,ASSQGGRNYEQY
TRBV6-1,.,TRBJ2-7,ASSIGTYEQY
TRBV7-9,TRBD1,TRBJ1-6,ASRKTGWNSPLH
TRBV15,TRBD1,TRBJ2-7,ATSRDGGQGSYEQY
TRBV29-1,.,TRBJ1-1,SVEGTASEAF
TRBV7-2,.,TRBJ2-3,ASTSGDTQY
TRBV20-1,.,TRBJ2-7,SARAATGEDEQY
TRBV5-1,TRBD2,TRBJ2-7,ASSSGTSGYEQY
TRBV7-2,TRBD2,TRBJ2-3,ASRPPGGGRGADTQY
TRBV7-2,.,TRBJ2-1,ASSLEAVRDNEQF
TRBV18,.,TRBJ2-1,ASSPPRAVEQF
TRBV5-1,.,TRBJ2-7,ASSSPNRLEQY